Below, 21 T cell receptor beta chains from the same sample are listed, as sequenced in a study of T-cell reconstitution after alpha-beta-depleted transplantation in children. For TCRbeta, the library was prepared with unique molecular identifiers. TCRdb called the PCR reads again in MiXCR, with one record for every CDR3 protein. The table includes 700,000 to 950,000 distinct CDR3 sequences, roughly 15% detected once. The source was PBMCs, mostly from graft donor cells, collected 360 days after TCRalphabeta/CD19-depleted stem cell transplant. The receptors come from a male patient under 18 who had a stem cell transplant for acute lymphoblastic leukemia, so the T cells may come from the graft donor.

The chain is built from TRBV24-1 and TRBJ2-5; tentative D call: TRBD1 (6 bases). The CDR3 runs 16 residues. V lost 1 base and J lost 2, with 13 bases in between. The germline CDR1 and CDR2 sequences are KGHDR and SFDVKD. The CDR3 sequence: CATSDFGGTFQETQYF. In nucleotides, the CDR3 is TGTGCCACCAGTGATTTTGGGGGCACTTTTCAAGAGACCCAGTACTTC.

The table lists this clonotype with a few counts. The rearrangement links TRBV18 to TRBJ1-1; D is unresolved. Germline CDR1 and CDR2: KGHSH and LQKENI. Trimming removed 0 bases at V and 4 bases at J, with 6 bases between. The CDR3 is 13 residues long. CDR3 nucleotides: TGTGCCAGCTCACCACCGGTGGTCACTGAAGCTTTCTTT. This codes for CASSPPVVTEAFF.

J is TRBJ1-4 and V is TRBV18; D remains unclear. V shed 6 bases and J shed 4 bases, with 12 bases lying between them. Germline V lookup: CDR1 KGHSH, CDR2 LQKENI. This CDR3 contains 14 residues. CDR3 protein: CASSPPALNEKLFF. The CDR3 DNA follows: TGTGCCAGCTCGCCGCCGGCTCTTAATGAAAAACTGTTTTTT.

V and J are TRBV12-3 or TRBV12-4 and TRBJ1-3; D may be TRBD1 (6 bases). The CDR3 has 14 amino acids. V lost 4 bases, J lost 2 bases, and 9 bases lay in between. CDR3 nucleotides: TGTGCCAGCAGTTCCGGGACAACTGGAAACACCATATATTTT. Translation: CASSSGTTGNTIYF.

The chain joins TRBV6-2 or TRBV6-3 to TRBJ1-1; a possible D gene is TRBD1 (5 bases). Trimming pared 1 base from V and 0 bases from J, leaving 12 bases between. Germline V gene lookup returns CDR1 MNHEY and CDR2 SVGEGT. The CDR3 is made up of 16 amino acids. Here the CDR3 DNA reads TGTGCCAGCAGTTACTGGTTGACAGCTGTGAACACTGAAGCTTTCTTT. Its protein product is CASSYWLTAVNTEAFF.

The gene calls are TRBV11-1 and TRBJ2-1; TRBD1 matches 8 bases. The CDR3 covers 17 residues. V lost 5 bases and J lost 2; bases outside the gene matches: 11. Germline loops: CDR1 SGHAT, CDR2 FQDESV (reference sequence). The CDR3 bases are TGTGCCAGCAGCCCCCGCCCGGGACAGGTGACCTACAATGAGCAGTTCTTC. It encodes CASSPRPGQVTYNEQFF.

CDR3 nucleotides: TGTGCCAGCAGTTTTAACAGAAACATTCAGTACTTC. Its protein is CASSFNRNIQYF. V is TRBV12-3 or TRBV12-4 and J is TRBJ2-4; D call uncertain. V was trimmed by 3 bases and J by 6 bases, leaving 6 bases between them. The CDR3 contains 12 residues.

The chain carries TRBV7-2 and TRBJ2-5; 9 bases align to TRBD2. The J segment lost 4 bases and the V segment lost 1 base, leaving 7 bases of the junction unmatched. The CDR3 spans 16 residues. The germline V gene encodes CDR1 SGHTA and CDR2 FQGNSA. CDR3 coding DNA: TGTGCCAGCAGCTTAGTTTCGGGACTAGCCTTAGAGACCCAGTACTTC. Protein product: CASSLVSGLALETQYF. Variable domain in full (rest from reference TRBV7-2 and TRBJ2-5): GAGVSQSPSNKVTEKGKDVELRCDPISGHTALYWYRQSLGQGLEFLIYFQGNSAPDKSGLPSDRFSAERTGGSVSTLTIQRTQQEDSAVYLCASSLVSGLALETQYFGPGTRLLVL.

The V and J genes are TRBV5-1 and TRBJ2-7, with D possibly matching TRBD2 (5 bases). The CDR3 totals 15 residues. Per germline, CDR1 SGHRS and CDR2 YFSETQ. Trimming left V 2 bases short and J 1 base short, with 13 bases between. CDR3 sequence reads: CASSFGVARSYEQYF. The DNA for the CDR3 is TGCGCCAGCAGCTTTGGGGTAGCGAGATCCTACGAGCAGTACTTC.

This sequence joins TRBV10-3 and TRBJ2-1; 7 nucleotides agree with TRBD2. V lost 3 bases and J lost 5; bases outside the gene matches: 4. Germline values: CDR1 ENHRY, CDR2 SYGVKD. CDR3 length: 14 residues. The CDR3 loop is CAISEGGSHNEQFF. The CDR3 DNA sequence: TGTGCCATCAGTGAAGGCGGGAGTCACAATGAGCAGTTCTTC.

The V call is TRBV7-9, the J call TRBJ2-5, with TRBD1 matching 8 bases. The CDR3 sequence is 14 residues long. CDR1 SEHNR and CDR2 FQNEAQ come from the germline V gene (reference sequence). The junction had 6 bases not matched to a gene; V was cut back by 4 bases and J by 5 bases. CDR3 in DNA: TGTGCCAGCAGCTCGGACAGGGCACAGGAGACCCAGTACTTC. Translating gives CASSSDRAQETQYF.

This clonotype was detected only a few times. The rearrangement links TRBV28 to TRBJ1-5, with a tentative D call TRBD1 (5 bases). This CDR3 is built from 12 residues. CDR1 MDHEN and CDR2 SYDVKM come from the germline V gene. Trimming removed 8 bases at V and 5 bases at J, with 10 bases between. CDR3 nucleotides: TGTGCCAGCGGGGCGTTGGATCAGCCCCAGCATTTT. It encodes CASGALDQPQHF.

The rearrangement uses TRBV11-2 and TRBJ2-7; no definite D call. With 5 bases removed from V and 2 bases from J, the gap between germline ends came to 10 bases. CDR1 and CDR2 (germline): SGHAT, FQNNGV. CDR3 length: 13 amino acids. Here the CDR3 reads CASSAHVPYEQYF. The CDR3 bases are TGTGCCAGCAGCGCACACGTACCCTACGAGCAGTACTTC.

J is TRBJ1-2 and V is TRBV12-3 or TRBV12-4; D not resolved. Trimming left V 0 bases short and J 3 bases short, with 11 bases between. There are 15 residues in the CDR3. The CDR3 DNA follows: TGTGCCAGCAGTTTAGCGCAAGGGTTGGACTATGGCTACACCTTC. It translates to CASSLAQGLDYGYTF.

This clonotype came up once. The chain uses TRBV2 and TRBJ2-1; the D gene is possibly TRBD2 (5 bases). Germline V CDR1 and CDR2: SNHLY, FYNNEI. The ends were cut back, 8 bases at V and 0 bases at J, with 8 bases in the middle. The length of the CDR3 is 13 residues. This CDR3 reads CASERSSYNEQFF. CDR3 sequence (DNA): TGTGCCAGCGAGCGGAGCTCCTACAATGAGCAGTTCTTC.

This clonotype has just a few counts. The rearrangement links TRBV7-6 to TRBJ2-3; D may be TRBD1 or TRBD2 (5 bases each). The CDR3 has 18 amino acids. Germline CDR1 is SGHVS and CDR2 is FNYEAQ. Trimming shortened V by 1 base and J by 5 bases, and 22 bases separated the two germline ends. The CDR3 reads CASSLERLGPRGKDTQYF. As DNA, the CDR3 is TGTGCCAGCAGCTTAGAGCGGCTGGGGCCCCGGGGCAAAGATACGCAGTATTTT.

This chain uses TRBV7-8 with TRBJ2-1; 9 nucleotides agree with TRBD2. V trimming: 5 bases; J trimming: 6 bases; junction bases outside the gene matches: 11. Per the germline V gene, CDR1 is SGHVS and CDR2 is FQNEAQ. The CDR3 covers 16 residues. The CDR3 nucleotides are TGTGCCAGCAGCGCCCACCGACTAGCGGCCAGCAATGAGCAGTTCTTC. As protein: CASSAHRLAASNEQFF.

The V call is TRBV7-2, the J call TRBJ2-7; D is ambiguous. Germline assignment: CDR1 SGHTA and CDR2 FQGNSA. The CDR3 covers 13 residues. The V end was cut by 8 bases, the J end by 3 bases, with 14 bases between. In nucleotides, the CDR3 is TGTGCCAGCCGGCCCCTTATGAACTACGAGCAGTACTTC. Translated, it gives CASRPLMNYEQYF.

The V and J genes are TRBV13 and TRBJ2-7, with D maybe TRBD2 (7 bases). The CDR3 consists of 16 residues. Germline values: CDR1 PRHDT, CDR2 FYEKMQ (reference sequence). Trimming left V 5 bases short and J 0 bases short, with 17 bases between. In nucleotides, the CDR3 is TGTGCCAGCAGCACCGAGGGAGGGGGACCCTCCTACGAGCAGTACTTC. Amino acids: CASSTEGGGPSYEQYF. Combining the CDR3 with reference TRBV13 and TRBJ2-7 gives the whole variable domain AAGVIQSPRHLIKEKRETATLKCYPIPRHDTVYWYQQGPGQDPQFLISFYEKMQSDKGSIPDRFSAQQFSDYHSELNMSSLELGDSALYFCASSTEGGGPSYEQYFGPGTRLTVT.

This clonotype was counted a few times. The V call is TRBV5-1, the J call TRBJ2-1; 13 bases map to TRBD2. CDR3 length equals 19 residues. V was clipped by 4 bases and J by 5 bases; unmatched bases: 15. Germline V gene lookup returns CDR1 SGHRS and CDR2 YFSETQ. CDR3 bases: TGCGCCAGCAGCGGACCCACTAGCGGGAGGGCCTCTGTCCACAATGAGCAGTTCTTC. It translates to CASSGPTSGRASVHNEQFF. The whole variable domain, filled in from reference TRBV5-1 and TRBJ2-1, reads KAGVTQTPRYLIKTRGQQVTLSCSPISGHRSVSWYQQTPGQGLQFLFEYFSETQRNKGNFPGRFSGRQFSNSRSEMNVSTLELGDSALYLCASSGPTSGRASVHNEQFFGPGTRLTVL.

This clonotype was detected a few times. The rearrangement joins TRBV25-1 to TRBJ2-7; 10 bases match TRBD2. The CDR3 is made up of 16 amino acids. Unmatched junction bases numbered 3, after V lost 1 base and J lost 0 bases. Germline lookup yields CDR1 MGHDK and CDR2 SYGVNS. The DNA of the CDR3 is TGTGCCAGCAGTGAATTGTCTAGCGGGAGCTCCTACGAGCAGTACTTC. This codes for CASSELSSGSSYEQYF.